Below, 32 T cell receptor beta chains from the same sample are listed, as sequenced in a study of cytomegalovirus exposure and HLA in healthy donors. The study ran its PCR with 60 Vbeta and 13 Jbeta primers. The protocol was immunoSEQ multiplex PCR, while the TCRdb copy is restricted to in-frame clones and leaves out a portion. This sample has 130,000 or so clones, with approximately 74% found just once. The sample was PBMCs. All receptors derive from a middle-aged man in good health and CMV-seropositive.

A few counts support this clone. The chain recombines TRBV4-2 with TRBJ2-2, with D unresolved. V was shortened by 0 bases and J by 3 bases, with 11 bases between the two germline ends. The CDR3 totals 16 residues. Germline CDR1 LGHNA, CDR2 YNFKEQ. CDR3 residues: CASSQDAGTDTGELFF. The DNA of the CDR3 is TGTGCCAGCAGCCAAGACGCAGGAACGGACACCGGGGAGCTGTTTTTT.

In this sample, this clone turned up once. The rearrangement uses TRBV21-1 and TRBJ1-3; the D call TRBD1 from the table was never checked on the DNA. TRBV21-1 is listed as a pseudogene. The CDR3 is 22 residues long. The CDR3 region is CASSKAPVPTGALSLCGNTIYF. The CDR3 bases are TGTGCCAGCAGCAAAGCCCCGGTCCCGACAGGGGCACTTTCTCTGTGCGGAAACACCATATATTTT.

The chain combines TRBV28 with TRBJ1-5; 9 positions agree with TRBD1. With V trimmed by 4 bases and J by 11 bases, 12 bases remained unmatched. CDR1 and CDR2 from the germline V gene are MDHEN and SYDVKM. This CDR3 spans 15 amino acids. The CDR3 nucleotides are TGTGCCAGCAGTTCATGGGGACAGGGTTCCACAGCCCAGCATTTT. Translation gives CASSSWGQGSTAQHF.

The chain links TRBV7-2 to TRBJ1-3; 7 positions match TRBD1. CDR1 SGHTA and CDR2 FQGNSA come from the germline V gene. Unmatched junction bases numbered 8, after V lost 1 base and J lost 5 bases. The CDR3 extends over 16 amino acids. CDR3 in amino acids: CASSLGPQGIRNTIYF. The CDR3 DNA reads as TGTGCCAGCAGCTTAGGGCCACAGGGGATTAGAAACACCATATATTTT.

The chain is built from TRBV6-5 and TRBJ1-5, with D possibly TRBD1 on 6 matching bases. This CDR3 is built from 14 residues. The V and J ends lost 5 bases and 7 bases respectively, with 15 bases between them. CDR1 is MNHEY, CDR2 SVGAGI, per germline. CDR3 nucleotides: TGTGCCAGCAGTAACAGGGCCTCACAGCAGCCCCAGCATTTT. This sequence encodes CASSNRASQQPQHF.

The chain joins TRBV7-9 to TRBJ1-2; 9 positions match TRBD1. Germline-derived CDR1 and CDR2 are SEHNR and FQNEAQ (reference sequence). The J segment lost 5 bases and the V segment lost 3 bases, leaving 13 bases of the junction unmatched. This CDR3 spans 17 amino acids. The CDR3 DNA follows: TGTGCCAGCAGCTTGACTAAAACAGGGGGCGCAGAATATGGCTACACCTTC. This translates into CASSLTKTGGAEYGYTF.

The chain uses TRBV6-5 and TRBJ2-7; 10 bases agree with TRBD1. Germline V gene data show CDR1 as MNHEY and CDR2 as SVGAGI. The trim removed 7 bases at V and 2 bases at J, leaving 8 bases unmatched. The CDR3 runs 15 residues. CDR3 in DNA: TGTGCCAGCACCCCTTTAGGGACAGGGGCCTACGAGCAGTACTTC. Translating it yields CASTPLGTGAYEQYF.

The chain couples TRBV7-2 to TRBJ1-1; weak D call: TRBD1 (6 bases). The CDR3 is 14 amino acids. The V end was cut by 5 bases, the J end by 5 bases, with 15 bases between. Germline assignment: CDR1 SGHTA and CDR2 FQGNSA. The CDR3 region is CASSPRTGSTEAFF. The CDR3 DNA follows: TGTGCCAGCAGCCCCAGAACAGGGTCGACTGAAGCTTTCTTT.

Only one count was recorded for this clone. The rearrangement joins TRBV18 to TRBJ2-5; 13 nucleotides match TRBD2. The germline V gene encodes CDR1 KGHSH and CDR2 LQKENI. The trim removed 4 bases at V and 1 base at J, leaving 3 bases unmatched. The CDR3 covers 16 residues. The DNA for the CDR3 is TGTGCCAGCTCACGAGGGACTAGCGGGGCCCAAGAGACCCAGTACTTC. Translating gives CASSRGTSGAQETQYF.

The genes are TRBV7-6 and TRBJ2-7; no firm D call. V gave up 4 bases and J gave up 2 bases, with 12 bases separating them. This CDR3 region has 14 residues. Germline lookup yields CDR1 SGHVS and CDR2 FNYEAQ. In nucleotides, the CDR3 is TGTGCCAGCAGCTCTCGGTCCGGTGCCTACGAGCAGTACTTC. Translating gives CASSSRSGAYEQYF.

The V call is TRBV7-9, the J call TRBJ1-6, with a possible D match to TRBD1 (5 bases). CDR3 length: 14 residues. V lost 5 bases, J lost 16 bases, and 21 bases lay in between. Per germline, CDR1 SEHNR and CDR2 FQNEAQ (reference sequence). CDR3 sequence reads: CASSRADSDSGLHF. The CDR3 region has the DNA TGTGCCAGCAGCCGCGCGGACTCAGACAGCGGGCTCCACTTT.

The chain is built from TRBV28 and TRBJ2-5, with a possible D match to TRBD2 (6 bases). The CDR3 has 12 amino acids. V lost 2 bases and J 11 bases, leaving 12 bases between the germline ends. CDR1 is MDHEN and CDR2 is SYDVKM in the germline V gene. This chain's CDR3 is CASSLTSSEQYF. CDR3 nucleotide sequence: TGTGCCAGCAGTTTAACTAGCTCTGAGCAGTACTTC. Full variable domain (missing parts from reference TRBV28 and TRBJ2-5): DVKVTQSSRYLVKRTGEKVFLECVQDMDHENMFWYRQDPGLGLRLIYFSYDVKMKEKGDIPEGYSVSREKKERFSLILESASTNQTSMYLCASSLTSSEQYFGPGTRLLVL.

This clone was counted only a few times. The CDR3 is CATSRDKTGRLNQPQHF. CDR3 in DNA: TGTGCCACCAGCAGAGATAAGACAGGCCGCCTCAATCAGCCCCAGCATTTT. V usage is TRBV15 and J usage is TRBJ1-5, with a weak D call TRBD1 (6 bases). With 0 bases removed from V and 3 bases from J, the gap between germline ends came to 15 bases. The CDR3 spans 17 residues. CDR1 and CDR2 from the germline V gene are LNHNV and YYDKDF (reference sequence).

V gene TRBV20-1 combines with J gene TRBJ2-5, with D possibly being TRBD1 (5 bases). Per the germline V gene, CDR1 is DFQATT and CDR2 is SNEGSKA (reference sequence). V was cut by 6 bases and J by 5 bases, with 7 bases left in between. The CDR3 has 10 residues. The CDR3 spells CSASGETQYF. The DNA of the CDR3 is TGCAGTGCCTCAGGGGAGACCCAGTACTTC.

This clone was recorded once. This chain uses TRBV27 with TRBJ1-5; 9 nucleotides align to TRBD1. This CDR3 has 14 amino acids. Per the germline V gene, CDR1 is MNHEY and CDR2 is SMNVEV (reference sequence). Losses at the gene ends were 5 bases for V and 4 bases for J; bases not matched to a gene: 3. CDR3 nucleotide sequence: TGTGCCAGCAGTCCGGGACAGGGTAATCAGCCCCAGCATTTT. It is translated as CASSPGQGNQPQHF.

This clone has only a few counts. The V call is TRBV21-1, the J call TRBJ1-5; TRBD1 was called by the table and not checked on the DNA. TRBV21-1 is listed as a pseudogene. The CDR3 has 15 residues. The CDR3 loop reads CASLLNRGSNQPQHF. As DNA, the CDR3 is TGTGCCAGCCTGCTAAACAGGGGTAGCAATCAGCCCCAGCATTTT.

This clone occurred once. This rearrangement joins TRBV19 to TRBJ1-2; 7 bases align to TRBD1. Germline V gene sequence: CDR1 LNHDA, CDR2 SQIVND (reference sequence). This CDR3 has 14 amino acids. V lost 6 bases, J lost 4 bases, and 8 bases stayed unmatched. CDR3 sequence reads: CASSDRVAIYGYTF. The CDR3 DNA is TGTGCCAGTAGCGACAGGGTAGCCATCTATGGCTACACCTTC.

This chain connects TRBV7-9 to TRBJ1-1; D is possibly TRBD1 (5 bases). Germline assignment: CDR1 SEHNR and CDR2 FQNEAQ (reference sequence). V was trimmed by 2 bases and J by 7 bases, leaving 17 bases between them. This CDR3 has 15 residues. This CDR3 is CASSLRREGRSEAFF. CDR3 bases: TGTGCCAGCAGCTTACGCAGGGAGGGGAGGAGTGAAGCTTTCTTT.

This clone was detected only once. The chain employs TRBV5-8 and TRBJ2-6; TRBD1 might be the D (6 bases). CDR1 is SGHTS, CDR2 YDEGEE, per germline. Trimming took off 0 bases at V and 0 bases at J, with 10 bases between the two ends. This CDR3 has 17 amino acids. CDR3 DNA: TGTGCCAGCAGCTTGGGGACAGCCCTCTCTGGGGCCAACGTCCTGACTTTC. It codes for CASSLGTALSGANVLTF.

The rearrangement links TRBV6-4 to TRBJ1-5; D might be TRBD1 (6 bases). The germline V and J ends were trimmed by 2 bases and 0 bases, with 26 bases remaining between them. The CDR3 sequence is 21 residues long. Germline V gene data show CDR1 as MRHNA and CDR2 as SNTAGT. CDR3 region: CASSDSPYPYRRTDSNQPQHF. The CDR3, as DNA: TGTGCCAGCAGTGACAGCCCTTATCCCTATCGGAGGACAGATAGCAATCAGCCCCAGCATTTT.

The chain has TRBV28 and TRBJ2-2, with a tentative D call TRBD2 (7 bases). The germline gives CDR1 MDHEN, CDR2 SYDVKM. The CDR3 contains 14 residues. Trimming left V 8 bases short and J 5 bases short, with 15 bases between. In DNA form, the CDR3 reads TGTGCCAGCTCCCGCGAGGGGGGGACCGGGGAGCTGTTTTTT. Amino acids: CASSREGGTGELFF. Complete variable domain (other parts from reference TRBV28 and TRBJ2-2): DVKVTQSSRYLVKRTGEKVFLECVQDMDHENMFWYRQDPGLGLRLIYFSYDVKMKEKGDIPEGYSVSREKKERFSLILESASTNQTSMYLCASSREGGTGELFFGEGSRLTVL.

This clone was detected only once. In DNA, the CDR3 is TGTGCCAGCAGTGAAGCGCATGGTCAGGGGAGTAGGTGGGAGACCCAGTACTTC. Translating gives CASSEAHGQGSRWETQYF. The chain uses TRBV6-1 and TRBJ2-5; the D gene is possibly TRBD1 (6 bases). Germline V CDR1 and CDR2: MNHNS, SASEGT. The V end lost 0 bases, the J end lost 5 bases, and 22 bases lay between the germline ends. The CDR3 is 18 amino acids.

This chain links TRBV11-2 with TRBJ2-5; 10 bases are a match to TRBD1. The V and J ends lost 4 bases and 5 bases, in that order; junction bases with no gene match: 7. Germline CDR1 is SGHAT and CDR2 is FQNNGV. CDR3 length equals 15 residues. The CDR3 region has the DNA TGTGCCAGCAGCTACGAGACAGGGGGCTGGGAGACCCAGTACTTC. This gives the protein CASSYETGGWETQYF.

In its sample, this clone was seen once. The CDR3 DNA follows: TGTGCCAGCAGCTCCGCCGGGACAGGGGCCGACGAGCAGTACTTC. It yields the protein CASSSAGTGADEQYF. The rearrangement joins TRBV5-6 to TRBJ2-5; 10 bases are a match to TRBD1. The J call is in doubt because the DNA end fits TRBJ2-7 better. CDR3 size: 15 residues. Germline assignment: CDR1 SGHDT and CDR2 YYEEEE.

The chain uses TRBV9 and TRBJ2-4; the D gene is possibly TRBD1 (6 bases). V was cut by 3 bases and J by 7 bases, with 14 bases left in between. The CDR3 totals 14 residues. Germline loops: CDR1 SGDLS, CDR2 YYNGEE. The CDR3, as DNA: TGTGCCAGCAGCGAGGGGGTGAGAGGGAACATTCAGTACTTC. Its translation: CASSEGVRGNIQYF.

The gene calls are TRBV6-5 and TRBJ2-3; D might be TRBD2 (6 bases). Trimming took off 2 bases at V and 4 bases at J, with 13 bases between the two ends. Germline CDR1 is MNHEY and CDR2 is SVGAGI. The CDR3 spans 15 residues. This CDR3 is CASSYDWDSADTQYF. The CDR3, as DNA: TGTGCCAGCAGTTACGACTGGGACTCCGCAGATACGCAGTATTTT.

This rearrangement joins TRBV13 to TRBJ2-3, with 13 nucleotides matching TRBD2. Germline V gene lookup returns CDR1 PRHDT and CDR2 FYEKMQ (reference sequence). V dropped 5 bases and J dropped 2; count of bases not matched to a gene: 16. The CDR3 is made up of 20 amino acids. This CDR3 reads CASSTNTVRGTSGNTDTQYF. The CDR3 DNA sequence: TGTGCCAGCAGCACTAACACGGTCAGAGGGACTAGCGGGAACACAGATACGCAGTATTTT.

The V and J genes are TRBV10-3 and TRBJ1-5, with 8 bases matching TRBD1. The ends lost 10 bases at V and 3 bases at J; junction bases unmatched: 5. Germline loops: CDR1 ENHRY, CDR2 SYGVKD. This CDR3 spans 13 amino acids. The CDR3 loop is CATATGDNQPQHF. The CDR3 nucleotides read TGTGCCACAGCGACAGGGGACAATCAGCCCCAGCATTTT.

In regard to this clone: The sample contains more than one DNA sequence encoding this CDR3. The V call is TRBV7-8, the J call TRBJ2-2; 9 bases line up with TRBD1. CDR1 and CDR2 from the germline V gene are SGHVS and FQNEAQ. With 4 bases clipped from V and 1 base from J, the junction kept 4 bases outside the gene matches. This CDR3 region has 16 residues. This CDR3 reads CASSSGTGRNTGELFF. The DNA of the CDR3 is TGTGCCAGCAGCTCCGGGACAGGGCGGAACACCGGGGAGCTGTTTTTT.

CDR3 bases: TGTGCCAGCTCACAGGACTCTTACATGAACACTGAAGCTTTCTTT. It yields the protein CASSQDSYMNTEAFF. This chain joins TRBV18 and TRBJ1-1; no clear D. Germline V gives CDR1 KGHSH, CDR2 LQKENI. Trimming cost V 4 bases and J 0 bases, with 12 bases left between them. This CDR3 has 15 amino acids.

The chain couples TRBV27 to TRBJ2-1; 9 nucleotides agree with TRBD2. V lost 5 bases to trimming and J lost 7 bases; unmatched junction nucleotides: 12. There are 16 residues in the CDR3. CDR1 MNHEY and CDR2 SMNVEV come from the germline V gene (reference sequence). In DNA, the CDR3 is TGTGCCAGCAGTCCTAGGTCGGCGGGGGGGTGGAATGAGCAGTTCTTC. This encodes CASSPRSAGGWNEQFF.

CDR3 DNA: TGTGCCAGCAGTTTATACAGGGTTAACGTCGATACGCAGTATTTT. The encoded protein is CASSLYRVNVDTQYF. The chain is built from TRBV27 and TRBJ2-3, with D perhaps TRBD1 (6 bases). Germline V gives CDR1 MNHEY, CDR2 SMNVEV (reference sequence). Between the trimmed V and J ends, which lost 1 base and 6 bases, there was a span of 14 bases. This CDR3 contains 15 residues.